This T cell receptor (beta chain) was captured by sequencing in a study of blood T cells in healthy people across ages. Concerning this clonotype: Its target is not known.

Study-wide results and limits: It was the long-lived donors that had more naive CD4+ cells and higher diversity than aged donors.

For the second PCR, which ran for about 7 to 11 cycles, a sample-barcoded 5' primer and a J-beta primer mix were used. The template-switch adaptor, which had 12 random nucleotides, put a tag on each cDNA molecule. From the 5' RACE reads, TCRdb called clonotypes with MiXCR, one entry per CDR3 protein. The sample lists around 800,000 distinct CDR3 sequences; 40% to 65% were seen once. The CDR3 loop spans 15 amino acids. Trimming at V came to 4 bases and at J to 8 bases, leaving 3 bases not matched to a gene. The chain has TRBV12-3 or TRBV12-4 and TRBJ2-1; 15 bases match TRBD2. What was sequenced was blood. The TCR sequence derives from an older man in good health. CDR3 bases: TGTGCCAGCAGTTGGACTAGCGGGAGGGCGCATGAGCAGTTCTTC. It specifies CASSWTSGRAHEQFF.